The next 19 T cell receptor beta chains were all read from a single sample in a study of cytomegalovirus exposure and HLA in healthy donors. PCR employed 60 Vbeta and 13 Jbeta primers. Sequencing used immunoSEQ multiplex PCR; TCRdb keeps in-frame clones, though not all of them. Of over 70,000 clones detected, less than 80% appear once; the ten largest clones hold 2.1%. Sequenced material: PBMCs. All receptors derive from a man between 25 and 39 years old in good health and CMV-seronegative.

As regards this clone: Other DNA sequences within the sample encode an identical CDR3. This chain joins TRBV29-1 and TRBJ1-1; maybe TRBD1 (5 bases). The V gene's germline CDR1 is SQVTM and CDR2 ANQGSEA. The CDR3 totals 12 residues. V was trimmed by 4 bases and J by 5 bases, leaving 11 bases between them. The chain's CDR3 is CSVAQGGTEAFF. The CDR3, as DNA: TGCAGCGTTGCCCAGGGAGGGACTGAAGCTTTCTTT. The variable domain in full, completed from reference TRBV29-1 and TRBJ1-1, reads SAVISQKPSRDICQRGTSLTIQCQVDSQVTMMFWYRQQPGQSLTLIATANQGSEATYESGFVIDKFPISRPNLTFSTLTVSNMSPEDSSIYLCSVAQGGTEAFFGQGTRLTVV.

A single count supports this clone. This chain links TRBV18 with TRBJ2-7; 7 bases map to TRBD1. There are 15 residues in the CDR3. From germline, CDR1 is KGHSH and CDR2 LQKENI. The J segment lost 5 bases and the V segment lost 0 bases, leaving 7 bases of the junction unmatched. The CDR3, as DNA: TGTGCCAGCTCACCACCGAGACAGGGATTCAACGAGCAGTACTTC. This gives the protein CASSPPRQGFNEQYF. The full variable domain, with the rest looked up from reference TRBV18 and TRBJ2-7, is NAGVMQNPRHLVRRRGQEARLRCSPMKGHSHVYWYRQLPEEGLKFMVYLQKENIIDESGMPKERFSAEFPKEGPSILRIQQVVRGDSAAYFCASSPPRQGFNEQYFGPGTRLTVT.

The chain has TRBV6-6 and TRBJ1-5; 11 bases fit TRBD1. CDR1 and CDR2 from the germline V gene are MNHNY and SVGAGI (reference sequence). The CDR3 is made up of 15 amino acids. J lost 7 bases, V lost 6 bases, and 8 bases had no gene match. CDR3 residues: CASRGGQGATQPQHF. CDR3 coding DNA: TGTGCCAGCAGGGGAGGACAGGGGGCAACACAGCCCCAGCATTTT.

V gene TRBV5-4 combines with J gene TRBJ2-2; no definite D call. There are 15 residues in the CDR3. The ends were cut back, 2 bases at V and 1 base at J, with 9 bases in the middle. Germline V gene sequence: CDR1 SGHNT, CDR2 YYREEE (reference sequence). The CDR3 here is CASSFGLLNTGELFF. In DNA form, the CDR3 reads TGTGCCAGCAGCTTCGGTCTCCTGAACACCGGGGAGCTGTTTTTT.

This chain joins TRBV4-1 and TRBJ1-2; D perhaps matches TRBD1 (5 bases). The CDR3 runs 17 residues. Between the trimmed V and J ends, which lost 0 bases and 7 bases, there was a span of 21 bases. Germline CDR1 MGHRA, CDR2 YSYEKL. CDR3 DNA sequence: TGCGCCAGCAGCCAAGATTTTGGAGGGGCCTTATTTAGTGGCTACACCTTC. It specifies CASSQDFGGALFSGYTF.

The gene calls are TRBV5-4 and TRBJ2-5, with 8 nucleotides matching TRBD2. This CDR3 is 14 amino acids long. Germline V gene sequence: CDR1 SGHNT, CDR2 YYREEE (reference sequence). V lost 0 bases to trimming and J lost 5 bases; unmatched junction nucleotides: 3. The CDR3 DNA is TGTGCCAGCAGCTTGGGGCGACTAGCGGAGACCCAGTACTTC. Translation: CASSLGRLAETQYF.

The CDR3 DNA reads TGTGCCAGCAGCTCCACGACAGGAGATACGCAGTATTTT. It codes for CASSSTTGDTQYF. The chain employs TRBV7-2 and TRBJ2-3, with D maybe TRBD1 (6 bases). V gave up 4 bases and J gave up 5 bases, with 10 bases separating them. Per germline, CDR1 SGHTA and CDR2 FQGNSA. The CDR3 sequence is 13 residues long.

This chain links TRBV10-3 with TRBJ1-1; D is possibly TRBD1 (6 bases). V was clipped by 0 bases and J by 4 bases, with 12 bases between them. CDR3 length: 15 residues. From germline, CDR1 is ENHRY and CDR2 SYGVKD. DNA for the CDR3: TGTGCCATCAGTGAGTCGTGGGGGCAGGGCACTGAAGCTTTCTTT. Translated: CAISESWGQGTEAFF.

This clone was seen more than once but under ten times. V gene TRBV6-5 combines with J gene TRBJ1-3, with 7 bases matching TRBD1. This CDR3 has 15 amino acids. Trimming cost V 3 bases and J 0 bases; bases outside gene matches: 2. The germline gives CDR1 MNHEY, CDR2 SVGAGI. The CDR3 loop is CASSYGTDSGNTIYF. CDR3 coding DNA: TGTGCCAGCAGTTATGGGACAGACTCTGGAAACACCATATATTTT.

The genes are TRBV19 and TRBJ1-5, with a weak D call TRBD1 (5 bases). The CDR3 runs 16 residues. The V end lost 1 base, the J end lost 2 bases, and 12 bases lay between the germline ends. Germline V CDR1 and CDR2: LNHDA, SQIVND (reference sequence). The DNA for the CDR3 is TGTGCCAGTAGTATAGGGGTGAGCAGGGGCAATCAGCCCCAGCATTTT. It specifies CASSIGVSRGNQPQHF.

This chain joins TRBV28 and TRBJ2-7; 8 bases fit TRBD2. CDR1 and CDR2 (germline): MDHEN, SYDVKM. V trimming: 0 bases; J trimming: 3 bases; junction bases outside the gene matches: 7. The CDR3 contains 16 residues. The CDR3 coding sequence is TGTGCCAGCAGTTTATGGGACGGGGGGGTGGGCTACGAGCAGTACTTC. Amino acid sequence: CASSLWDGGVGYEQYF. Combining the CDR3 with reference TRBV28 and TRBJ2-7 gives the whole variable domain DVKVTQSSRYLVKRTGEKVFLECVQDMDHENMFWYRQDPGLGLRLIYFSYDVKMKEKGDIPEGYSVSREKKERFSLILESASTNQTSMYLCASSLWDGGVGYEQYFGPGTRLTVT.

This rearrangement joins TRBV2 to TRBJ1-1, with D uncertain. Germline CDR1 and CDR2: SNHLY and FYNNEI. The CDR3 is made up of 16 amino acids. Trimming left V 6 bases short and J 3 bases short, with 20 bases between. CDR3 region: CASRGSGGTDHTEAFF. The DNA of the CDR3 is TGTGCCAGCAGAGGTAGTGGAGGCACCGATCACACTGAAGCTTTCTTT.

The chain recombines TRBV5-4 with TRBJ1-1; D call uncertain. CDR1 SGHNT and CDR2 YYREEE come from the germline V gene (reference sequence). This CDR3 has 14 amino acids. Trimming removed 0 bases from V and 0 bases from J, with 6 bases in between. CDR3 protein: CASSLELMNTEAFF. Here the CDR3 DNA reads TGTGCCAGCAGCTTGGAACTGATGAACACTGAAGCTTTCTTT.

DNA of the CDR3: TGTGCCAGCAGTCCAACGACAGGGACGAAAAATTCACCCCTCCACTTT. Translating it yields CASSPTTGTKNSPLHF. The V call is TRBV7-6, the J call TRBJ1-6; TRBD1 aligns across 7 bases. This CDR3 is built from 16 residues. V was clipped by 6 bases and J by 7 bases; unmatched bases: 12. CDR1 SGHVS and CDR2 FNYEAQ come from the germline V gene.

The rearrangement uses TRBV5-1 and TRBJ2-7, with D perhaps matching TRBD2 (5 bases). Looked up from germline, CDR1 is SGHRS and CDR2 is YFSETQ. The CDR3 has 13 amino acids. The ends were cut back, 5 bases at V and 6 bases at J, with 15 bases in the middle. The CDR3 loop reads CASRAVYEGEQYF. CDR3 DNA: TGCGCCAGCAGGGCCGTTTACGAGGGCGAGCAGTACTTC.

This clone was seen only a few times. The gene calls are TRBV7-6 and TRBJ2-7, with TRBD2 matching 11 bases. The germline gives CDR1 SGHVS, CDR2 FNYEAQ. There are 18 residues in the CDR3. Germline trimming cut 1 base from V and 0 bases from J; bases unmatched to any gene: 8. The CDR3 DNA sequence: TGTGCCAGCAGCTTAGGTCCGACCGGGACTAGCGGCTCCTACGAGCAGTACTTC. Amino acid sequence: CASSLGPTGTSGSYEQYF.

J is TRBJ1-1 and V is TRBV30; D not certain. The V gene's germline CDR1 is GTSNPN and CDR2 SVGIG (reference sequence). Trimming took off 4 bases at V and 3 bases at J, with 12 bases between the two ends. This CDR3 spans 13 amino acids. For the CDR3, the DNA is TGTGCCTGGACCTGGAGGGTTTACACTGAAGCTTTCTTT. Encoded protein: CAWTWRVYTEAFF.

This clone was detected only once. The chain couples TRBV18 to TRBJ2-2; D not certain. The CDR3 consists of 14 residues. Trimming stripped 2 bases from V and 1 base from J, with 5 bases between. Germline loops: CDR1 KGHSH, CDR2 LQKENI. The CDR3 region is CASSPFGNTGELFF. CDR3 DNA: TGTGCCAGCTCACCATTCGGGAACACCGGGGAGCTGTTTTTT.

This clone was found a few times. This chain links TRBV30 with TRBJ1-1; 9 nucleotides line up with TRBD1. The CDR3 runs to 13 residues. V gave up 5 bases and J gave up 10 bases; unmatched junction bases: 11. The germline gives CDR1 GTSNPN, CDR2 SVGIG (reference sequence). In DNA, the CDR3 is TGTGCCTGGGGTATCGGACAGGGGTACGTAGCTTTCTTT. Translating gives CAWGIGQGYVAFF.